A single sample is the source of the 14 T cell receptor beta chains below, sequenced in a study of blood T cell repertoires in COVID-19. Clones were sequenced by immunoSEQ multiplex PCR, and TCRdb holds only the in-frame ones, with some missing. Of 150,000 to 200,000 clones in the sample, 82% are singletons; the top ten hold over 7.5%. The material sequenced was peripheral blood. The receptors come from a woman in her 70s with acute or convalescent COVID-19.

This clone is a singleton in its sample. V and J are TRBV6-1 and TRBJ1-2, with 7 bases identical to TRBD1. Germline-derived CDR1 and CDR2 are MNHNS and SASEGT. V dropped 1 base and J dropped 4; count of bases not matched to a gene: 3. The CDR3 consists of 14 residues. CDR3 nucleotides: TGTGCCAGCAGTGAAGGCAGGGGGACCTATGGCTACACCTTC. Translation: CASSEGRGTYGYTF.

The chain employs TRBV29-1 and TRBJ2-7; TRBD2 matches at 7 bases. With 4 bases clipped from V and 7 bases from J, the junction kept 13 bases outside the gene matches. CDR1 and CDR2 from the germline V gene are SQVTM and ANQGSEA. There are 14 residues in the CDR3. CDR3 loop: CSVVVREVLGEQYF. As DNA, the CDR3 is TGCAGCGTTGTGGTACGGGAGGTCCTTGGGGAGCAGTACTTC.

The gene calls are TRBV5-5 and TRBJ1-4, with D possibly being TRBD1 (5 bases). The ends were cut back, 5 bases at V and 5 bases at J, with 19 bases in the middle. The germline CDR1 and CDR2 sequences are SGHKS and YYEKEE (reference sequence). CDR3 length: 16 amino acids. CDR3 sequence: CASSDPRLGGNEKLFF. The CDR3 nucleotides read TGTGCCAGCAGTGATCCACGGCTGGGGGGAAATGAAAAACTGTTTTTT.

On this clone itself: The final CDR3 position lacks the conserved phenylalanine or tryptophan, pointing to a likely read error. The limits of the CDR3 on the DNA are not certain, so only TCRdb's listed CDR3 is given. The chain carries TRBV6-1 and TRBJ1-4. The CDR3 is 13 amino acids in total, end residues counted. The germline CDR1 and CDR2 sequences are MNHNS and SASEGT. The CDR3 here is CASSEGPYFGLSN.

The CDR3: CASSLRTGVMNTEAFF. In DNA, the CDR3 is TGTGCCAGCAGTTTAAGGACAGGAGTTATGAACACTGAAGCTTTCTTT. This chain joins TRBV27 and TRBJ1-1; 7 nucleotides line up with TRBD1. Losses at the gene ends were 2 bases for V and 0 bases for J; bases not matched to a gene: 6. The CDR3 has 16 residues. Germline-derived CDR1 and CDR2 are MNHEY and SMNVEV (reference sequence).

The sample holds a few counts of this clone. The chain recombines TRBV7-6 with TRBJ2-1, with TRBD2 matching over 7 bases. The CDR3 sequence is 14 residues long. Germline CDR1 and CDR2: SGHVS and FNYEAQ. Trimming removed 4 bases from V and 10 bases from J; junction bases left unmatched: 10. CDR3 loop: CASSSGLVHGEQFF. In nucleotides, the CDR3 is TGTGCCAGCAGCTCCGGACTAGTACACGGCGAGCAGTTCTTC.

This clone was seen only a few times. The V and J genes are TRBV5-4 and TRBJ1-2, with D possibly matching TRBD1 (5 bases). The CDR3 is made up of 15 amino acids. Per the germline V gene, CDR1 is SGHNT and CDR2 is YYREEE (reference sequence). Between the trimmed V and J ends, which lost 0 bases and 4 bases, there was a span of 13 bases. CDR3 in amino acids: CASSLEARASYGYTF. Written as DNA, the CDR3 is TGTGCCAGCAGCTTGGAGGCCAGGGCTAGCTATGGCTACACCTTC.

The rearrangement links TRBV28 to TRBJ1-1; 8 bases map to TRBD1. CDR1 and CDR2 from the germline V gene are MDHEN and SYDVKM. J gave up 0 bases and V 4 bases, and 7 bases lay outside the gene matches. There are 16 residues in the CDR3. CDR3 loop: CASSSLPGQVNTEAFF. CDR3 bases: TGTGCCAGCAGTTCACTTCCGGGACAGGTGAACACTGAAGCTTTCTTT.

CDR3 bases: TGTGCCAGCAGTTATCAAGGGGATGGCTATGGCTACACCTTC. Amino acid sequence: CASSYQGDGYGYTF. The gene calls are TRBV6-2 or TRBV6-3 and TRBJ1-2, with D perhaps matching TRBD1 (5 bases). This CDR3 is built from 14 residues. Germline V gives CDR1 MNHEY, CDR2 SVGEGT. V was cut by 3 bases and J by 4 bases, with 12 bases left in between.

The CDR3 loop reads CASSIGAGSGELFF. CDR3 DNA: TGTGCCAGTAGTATAGGGGCGGGGAGCGGGGAGCTGTTTTTT. The chain joins TRBV19 to TRBJ2-2; maybe TRBD2 (6 bases). V was clipped by 1 base and J by 7 bases, with 10 bases between them. The CDR3 is made up of 14 amino acids. CDR1 and CDR2 from the germline V gene are LNHDA and SQIVND (reference sequence).

This clone has at least ten counts. This rearrangement joins TRBV7-2 to TRBJ2-2; 10 bases match TRBD2. Trimming took 6 bases from V and 5 from J; bases not matched to a gene: 12. CDR1 SGHTA and CDR2 FQGNSA come from the germline V gene. The CDR3 has 17 residues. The CDR3 region has the DNA TGTGCCAGCAGGCCGACTAGCGGGCGCAGCGGAACCGGGGAGCTGTTTTTT. Translating gives CASRPTSGRSGTGELFF. The variable domain in full, completed from reference TRBV7-2 and TRBJ2-2, reads GAGVSQSPSNKVTEKGKDVELRCDPISGHTALYWYRQSLGQGLEFLIYFQGNSAPDKSGLPSDRFSAERTGGSVSTLTIQRTQQEDSAVYLCASRPTSGRSGTGELFFGEGSRLTVL.

The chain combines TRBV7-6 with TRBJ2-5; 7 bases agree with TRBD1. Germline V lookup: CDR1 SGHVS, CDR2 FNYEAQ. V lost 1 base to trimming and J lost 1 base; unmatched junction nucleotides: 3. The CDR3 covers 15 residues. The CDR3: CASSLGQGVQETQYF. The CDR3 coding sequence is TGTGCCAGCAGCTTAGGACAGGGCGTCCAAGAGACCCAGTACTTC.

The chain carries TRBV5-6 and TRBJ2-4; D not resolved. Germline CDR1 SGHDT, CDR2 YYEEEE. Trimming shortened V by 4 bases and J by 0 bases, and 8 bases separated the two germline ends. The CDR3 has 14 residues. Here the CDR3 DNA reads TGTGCCAGCAGCCCAGGCCTAGCCAAAAACATTCAGTACTTC. It encodes CASSPGLAKNIQYF.

This rearrangement joins TRBV28 to TRBJ1-1; possible D gene TRBD1, 5 bases. Germline V gene lookup returns CDR1 MDHEN and CDR2 SYDVKM. The CDR3 is made up of 16 amino acids. V lost 3 bases, J lost 1 base, and 15 bases lay in between. The CDR3 bases are TGTGCCAGCAGTTTGAGGGGAGGGTTCGGGAACACTGAAGCTTTCTTT. Residues: CASSLRGGFGNTEAFF.